What follows are 18 T cell receptor beta chains derived from one specimen sequenced in a study of metastatic and nonmetastatic thyroid tumors. TCRdb re-called clones via MiXCR from the PCR reads. The sample shows 60,000 to 85,000 clones, 18% of them seen only once. Nobody among the patients had been given any treatment before thyroid surgery. Sequencing used blood. The receptors here all came from a female donor with papillary thyroid cancer or a benign thyroid nodule (not recorded which). Some clones in this sample may be carry-over from other donors' samples.

In the case of this clone: Possible read error: a much larger clone is one base away. In the same sample, other DNA sequences code for this CDR3. The gene calls are TRBV20-1 and TRBJ2-5; tentatively, D is TRBD1 or TRBD2 (5 bases each). The CDR3 contains 16 residues. Trimming stripped 6 bases from V and 5 bases from J, with 25 bases between. CDR1 is DFQATT and CDR2 is SNEGSKA in the germline V gene (reference sequence). Here the CDR3 DNA reads TGCAGTGCCAGACCCACTCAGCTAGCAAGGGGTGAGACCCAGTACTTC. Translating it yields CSARPTQLARGETQYF.

Comment on this clone: This may be a read error, as it is one base from a much larger clone. V and J are TRBV4-1 and TRBJ2-7; D is unclear. The CDR3 runs to 11 residues. Trimming pared 2 bases from V and 6 bases from J, leaving 5 bases between. Germline V gives CDR1 MGHRA, CDR2 YSYEKL. As DNA, the CDR3 is TGCGCCAGCAGCCAATGGCTCGAGCAGTACTTC. Its protein is CASSQWLEQYF.

This clone was counted at least ten times. This chain connects TRBV4-2 to TRBJ2-5, with D maybe TRBD2 (6 bases). Germline lookup yields CDR1 LGHNA and CDR2 YNFKEQ. The germline V and J ends were trimmed by 1 base and 2 bases, with 17 bases remaining between them. CDR3 length equals 17 residues. CDR3 coding DNA: TGTGCCAGCAGCCAAGCCCAATCCGTCGGGAGACAAGAGACCCAGTACTTC. This gives the protein CASSQAQSVGRQETQYF.

In the case of this clone: One end of the junction varies from germline; a read error may be responsible. The chain is built from TRBV12-3 or TRBV12-4 and TRBJ1-1; D not certain. CDR3 length: 12 amino acids. The CDR3 is CVSSLRQDEAFF. The CDR3 coding sequence is TGTGTCAGCAGTTTACGTCAGGACGAAGCTTTCTTT.

The chain combines TRBV5-4 with TRBJ2-1, with TRBD2 as a possible D gene (6 bases). Per germline, CDR1 SGHNT and CDR2 YYREEE (reference sequence). The V and J ends lost 1 base and 5 bases respectively, with 10 bases between them. The CDR3 has 14 residues. CDR3 sequence: CASSLTSSHNEQFF. CDR3 DNA: TGTGCCAGCAGCTTGACTAGCTCTCACAATGAGCAGTTCTTC.

This clone appeared many times. CDR3 bases: TGTGCCAGCAGCCAAGATCAGAGTAGCGGGAGGCGGAACACCGGGGAGCTGTTTTTT. This gives the protein CASSQDQSSGRRNTGELFF. The chain combines TRBV4-2 with TRBJ2-2; 10 bases are a match to TRBD2. The CDR3 is 19 residues long. With V trimmed by 0 bases and J by 1 base, 8 bases remained unmatched. The germline CDR1 and CDR2 sequences are LGHNA and YNFKEQ.

This clone has at least ten counts. The genes are TRBV14 and TRBJ1-6; D call uncertain. Trimming removed 0 bases at V and 7 bases at J, with 7 bases between. The CDR3 runs to 14 residues. Germline V CDR1 and CDR2: SGHDN, FVKESK. CDR3 sequence (DNA): TGTGCCAGCAGCCAAGAAACATCAAATTCACCCCTCCACTTT. This encodes CASSQETSNSPLHF.

In its sample, this clone was seen many times. This chain uses TRBV20-1 with TRBJ2-3; D is possibly TRBD2 (5 bases). CDR3 length: 12 amino acids. Trimming pared 6 bases from V and 0 bases from J, leaving 7 bases between. Germline CDR1 and CDR2: DFQATT and SNEGSKA (reference sequence). CDR3 region: CSAWTSTDTQYF. The CDR3, as DNA: TGCAGTGCGTGGACTAGCACAGATACGCAGTATTTT.

A few counts support this clone. The chain has TRBV28 and TRBJ2-2; D is possibly TRBD1 or TRBD2 (6 bases each). Germline values: CDR1 MDHEN, CDR2 SYDVKM. This CDR3 is built from 16 residues. Trimming stripped 8 bases from V and 4 bases from J, with 20 bases between. CDR3 sequence (DNA): TGTGCCAGCCGAACAAATGAGGGGGGAATCACCGGGGAGCTGTTTTTT. It is translated as CASRTNEGGITGELFF.

This clone was recorded many times. V gene TRBV5-6 combines with J gene TRBJ2-1; TRBD2 matches at 11 bases. V lost 4 bases to trimming and J lost 15 bases; unmatched junction nucleotides: 9. The CDR3 consists of 13 residues. The germline V gene encodes CDR1 SGHDT and CDR2 YYEEEE. Written as DNA, the CDR3 is TGTGCCAGCAGCATTACTAGCGGGAGCTTTCCGTTCTTC. Protein product: CASSITSGSFPFF.

The V call is TRBV6-1, the J call TRBJ2-7, with 7 bases identical to TRBD2. In germline, CDR1 is MNHNS, CDR2 SASEGT. V lost 6 bases, J lost 3 bases, and 17 bases stayed unmatched. The CDR3 length is 17 residues. The CDR3 DNA reads as TGTGCCAGCAGGATAACCTTCGCGGGGGAAGGGTACTACGAGCAGTACTTC. Protein: CASRITFAGEGYYEQYF.

The chain joins TRBV30 to TRBJ2-7; D could derive from TRBD1 or TRBD2 (5 bases each). The CDR3 runs 13 residues. V lost 8 bases and J lost 0, with 14 bases in between. From germline, CDR1 is GTSNPN and CDR2 SVGIG (reference sequence). The CDR3 nucleotides read TGTGCCGGAATCCGGGACGGCTCCTACGAGCAGTACTTC. It yields the protein CAGIRDGSYEQYF.

This clone appeared many times. The chain carries TRBV11-3 and TRBJ1-1; D is possibly TRBD1 (6 bases). The CDR3 runs 14 residues. CDR1 and CDR2 (germline): SGHNT, YENEEA. Trimming took 11 bases from V and 1 from J, leaving 17 bases between them. CDR3 coding DNA: TGTGCCTCCCAAGGGGGAGGGTCGAACACTGAAGCTTTCTTT. Encoded protein: CASQGGGSNTEAFF.

This clone was detected a few times. The chain couples TRBV6-2 or TRBV6-3 to TRBJ2-7; a possible D gene is TRBD2 (6 bases). In germline, CDR1 is MNHEY, CDR2 SVGEGT. V shed 6 bases and J shed 2 bases, with 14 bases lying between them. The CDR3 extends over 14 amino acids. The CDR3 loop is CASSAGLRTYEQYF. CDR3 sequence (DNA): TGTGCCAGCAGCGCGGGGCTGAGGACCTACGAGCAGTACTTC.

This chain uses TRBV7-9 with TRBJ2-7; TRBD1 agrees at 7 bases. V was clipped by 3 bases and J by 9 bases; unmatched bases: 11. The CDR3 is 14 amino acids. Germline V CDR1 and CDR2: SEHNR, FQNEAQ (reference sequence). The CDR3 spells CASSLVGTVEVQYF. As DNA, the CDR3 is TGTGCCAGCAGCTTGGTCGGGACAGTCGAGGTGCAGTACTTC.

This clone was observed once. The chain employs TRBV11-2 and TRBJ2-7, with 8 positions matching TRBD1. The CDR3 totals 14 residues. The junction had 8 bases not matched to a gene; V was cut back by 5 bases and J by 5 bases. Germline-derived CDR1 and CDR2 are SGHAT and FQNNGV. The CDR3 here is CASSLTGGINEQYF. The CDR3 DNA reads as TGTGCCAGCAGCCTAACAGGGGGGATCAACGAGCAGTACTTC.

This clone came up a few times. At one end the junction does not follow the germline gene, possibly because of a read error. This chain links TRBV19 with TRBJ2-7; D is unclear. This CDR3 is 13 amino acids long. Germline V CDR1 and CDR2: LNHDA, SQIVND (reference sequence). CDR3 sequence reads: CASSKTYSYEQYF. The CDR3 DNA reads as TGTGCCAGCAGTAAAACGTACTCCTACGAGCAGTACTTC.

The chain combines TRBV12-3 or TRBV12-4 with TRBJ1-5; TRBD1 matches 7 bases. The CDR3 totals 14 residues. V gave up 5 bases and J gave up 5 bases; unmatched junction bases: 6. The chain's CDR3 is CASSRQGPDQPQHF. Written as DNA, the CDR3 is TGTGCCAGCAGTCGACAGGGCCCCGATCAGCCCCAGCATTTT.